Listed here are 15 T cell receptor beta chains from one sample, sequenced in a study of identical twins. TCRdb re-analysed the 5' RACE reads in MiXCR, keeping a single row per CDR3 protein. Of 1.5 million or so distinct CDR3 sequences listed, less than 35% were seen once; the top ten hold approximately 0.29%. Sequenced: cord blood. The receptors shown here come from a newborn girl in good health.

This clonotype has a handful of counts. This sequence joins TRBV4-2 and TRBJ1-2, with a weak D call TRBD1 (5 bases). The CDR3 spans 14 residues. Germline V gene lookup returns CDR1 LGHNA and CDR2 YNFKEQ. Trimming pared 0 bases from V and 7 bases from J, leaving 12 bases between. The CDR3 region is CASSQEFGGGGYTF. The CDR3 DNA sequence: TGTGCCAGCAGCCAAGAGTTCGGGGGAGGTGGCTACACCTTC.

V is TRBV12-5 and J is TRBJ2-1, with D perhaps assigned TRBD1 or TRBD2 (5 bases each). The DNA matches TRBJ2-7 better at its end, which makes the J call doubtful. The CDR3 sequence is 13 residues long. CDR1 and CDR2 (germline): LGHNT, FRNRAP. The CDR3 reads CASGEGNYNEQYF. DNA of the CDR3: TGTGCTAGTGGTGAGGGGAATTACAATGAGCAGTACTTC.

The chain is built from TRBV20-1 and TRBJ2-1, with TRBD2 matching over 8 bases. The CDR3 is made up of 18 amino acids. CDR1 is DFQATT and CDR2 is SNEGSKA in the germline V gene (reference sequence). The V gene end was trimmed by 3 bases and the J gene end by 7 bases; junction bases not matched to a gene: 20. The CDR3 bases are TGCAGTGCTAGGCTTCTGTCCCAGCGGGAGTTTATTTGGAATGAGCAGTTCTTC. Protein: CSARLLSQREFIWNEQFF.

This clonotype was seen once. The J gene is TRBJ2-1, the V gene TRBV4-1; 11 bases line up with TRBD2. Germline CDR1 MGHRA, CDR2 YSYEKL. CDR3 length equals 19 residues. Trimming took 0 bases from V and 9 from J; bases not matched to a gene: 16. CDR3 residues: CASSQDWGSGGARVREQFF. As DNA, the CDR3 is TGCGCCAGCAGCCAAGATTGGGGTAGCGGGGGGGCCCGGGTCCGTGAGCAGTTCTTC.

This clonotype has a handful of counts. The J gene is TRBJ1-5, the V gene TRBV6-1; a weak D match, TRBD1 (5 bases). The CDR3 has 14 residues. CDR1 is MNHNS, CDR2 SASEGT, per germline. The V gene lost 7 bases and the J gene lost 3 bases, with 13 bases spanning the gap. The CDR3 loop is CASNSQGINQPQHF. The CDR3, as DNA: TGTGCCAGCAATAGCCAGGGAATCAATCAGCCCCAGCATTTT.

This clonotype has just a few counts. The chain is built from TRBV6-1 and TRBJ1-6; D call uncertain. Germline assignment: CDR1 MNHNS and CDR2 SASEGT. Trimming cost V 2 bases and J 0 bases, with 5 bases left between them. The CDR3 has 15 amino acids. The CDR3 region is CASSEHRSYNSPLHF. For the CDR3, the DNA is TGTGCCAGCAGTGAACACCGCTCCTATAATTCACCCCTCCACTTT.

The chain uses TRBV7-9 and TRBJ1-5; no definite D call. This CDR3 is 13 amino acids long. Germline loops: CDR1 SEHNR, CDR2 FQNEAQ (reference sequence). The V end was cut by 1 base, the J end by 7 bases, with 8 bases between. The CDR3 region has the DNA TGTGCCAGCAGCTTAGGTGCCGAGCAGCCCCAGCATTTT. Encoded protein: CASSLGAEQPQHF.

Concerning this clonotype: A much larger clonotype is one base distant, so this may be a read error. The J gene is TRBJ1-6, the V gene TRBV3-1; D not certain. The CDR3 covers 13 residues. Germline V gene data show CDR1 as LGHDT and CDR2 as YNNKEL (reference sequence). CDR3 residues: CASSQAGNSPPHF. The CDR3 DNA reads TGTGCCAGCAGCCAAGCCGGGAACTCACCCCCCCACTTT.

CDR3 nucleotide sequence: TGCGCCAGCAGCTCCCGGGACTTCCCTTCCTACAATGAGCAGTACTTC. The encoded protein is CASSSRDFPSYNEQYF. This rearrangement joins TRBV5-1 to TRBJ2-1; D is perhaps TRBD2 (6 bases). The J call may be incorrect, as the DNA end agrees better with TRBJ2-7. CDR1 is SGHRS, CDR2 YFSETQ, per germline. This CDR3 has 16 amino acids.

As for this clonotype: A much larger clone differs from this one at a single base, so this may be a read error. The genes are TRBV29-1 and TRBJ1-1; tentatively, D is TRBD1 (5 bases). The CDR3 contains 12 residues. Germline V gene lookup returns CDR1 SQVTM and CDR2 ANQGSEA. In DNA, the CDR3 is TGCAGCGTTGAAGGGGGGAACGCTGAAGCTTTCTTT. As protein: CSVEGGNAEAFF. Drawing the rest from reference TRBV29-1 and TRBJ1-1, the complete variable domain is SAVISQKPSRDICQRGTSLTIQCQVDSQVTMMFWYRQQPGQSLTLIATANQGSEATYESGFVIDKFPISRPNLTFSTLTVSNMSPEDSSIYLCSVEGGNAEAFFGQGTRLTVV.

The chain is built from TRBV7-8 and TRBJ1-4, with unresolved D. Germline CDR1 reads SGHVS; CDR2 reads FQNEAQ. The V gene lost 7 bases and the J gene lost 6 bases, with 15 bases spanning the gap. This CDR3 has 14 residues. The CDR3 loop reads CASTAPGRDEKLFF. The CDR3 nucleotides are TGTGCCAGCACCGCACCGGGAAGGGATGAAAAACTGTTTTTT. Combining the CDR3 with reference TRBV7-8 and TRBJ1-4 gives the whole variable domain GAGVSQSPRYKVAKRGQDVALRCDPISGHVSLFWYQQALGQGPEFLTYFQNEAQLDKSGLPSDRFFAERPEGSVSTLKIQRTQQEDSAVYLCASTAPGRDEKLFFGSGTQLSVL.

V is TRBV7-9 and J is TRBJ2-1, with 9 bases identical to TRBD1. The CDR3 has 17 residues. Germline loops: CDR1 SEHNR, CDR2 FQNEAQ (reference sequence). V lost 5 bases, J lost 4 bases, and 12 bases stayed unmatched. The CDR3 loop reads CASSDTLTGGAYNEQFF. In DNA, the CDR3 is TGTGCCAGCAGCGATACGCTAACAGGGGGCGCTTACAATGAGCAGTTCTTC.

The chain joins TRBV20-1 to TRBJ2-7; 8 bases agree with TRBD1. Germline trimming cut 0 bases from V and 4 bases from J; bases unmatched to any gene: 5. This CDR3 comprises 14 residues. Germline CDR1 is DFQATT and CDR2 is SNEGSKA (reference sequence). This chain's CDR3 is CSARDPGGRYEQYF. The DNA for the CDR3 is TGCAGTGCTAGAGACCCAGGGGGCAGATACGAGCAGTACTTC.

This clonotype came up a few times. V gene TRBV4-1 combines with J gene TRBJ2-3, with 12 nucleotides matching TRBD2. The V segment lost 7 bases and the J segment 0 bases; nucleotides outside the gene matches: 5. The CDR3 is 16 residues long. Germline lookup yields CDR1 MGHRA and CDR2 YSYEKL. The CDR3 loop is CASTTSGGPSTDTQYF. The CDR3 nucleotides read TGCGCCAGCACGACTAGCGGGGGACCTAGCACAGATACGCAGTATTTT.

This clonotype was counted only a few times. V usage is TRBV6-1 and J usage is TRBJ2-3; TRBD2 is a possible D gene (6 bases). Trimming removed 3 bases from V and 0 bases from J, with 19 bases in between. The CDR3 is 18 amino acids. Germline-derived CDR1 and CDR2 are MNHNS and SASEGT. The CDR3 DNA reads as TGTGCCAGCAGTGATCCCGGGACTCGGATCCTTAGCACAGATACGCAGTATTTT. This sequence encodes CASSDPGTRILSTDTQYF.